This T cell receptor beta chain was found in a study of post-analysis software for immune sequencing data. General observations from the study: A handful of TRBV segments were significantly more frequent in patients than in controls. TRBV5-6, TRBV5-1 and TRBV20-1 were among these segments.

Regarding this clonotype: The antigen is not known.

Built from TCR beta cDNA, the libraries had unique molecular identifiers in them. MiXCR was run by TCRdb on the PCR reads, yielding one entry per CDR3 protein. The sample contains approximately 660,000 distinct CDR3 sequences, around 60% of which appear only once. Germline V gives CDR1 SGHRS, CDR2 YFSETQ. The ends were cut back, 3 bases at V and 6 bases at J, with 16 bases in the middle. CDR3 length: 15 residues. The rearrangement uses TRBV5-1 and TRBJ2-1; possibly TRBD1 for D (5 bases). The sequence came from a girl aged 2-10 years with multiple sclerosis. Sample: blood. The CDR3 DNA follows: TGCGCCAGCAGCTCCGACAGCCTAAGAATCAATGAGCAGTTCTTC. Protein sequence: CASSSDSLRINEQFF.